This TCR beta chain was identified in a study of shared clonotypes between healthy human individuals. The CDR3 extends over 15 amino acids. Germline values: CDR1 SGHNT, CDR2 YENEEA. V lost 3 bases, J lost 2 bases, and 6 bases stayed unmatched. It was about 82 million PBMCs that unsorted samples used for genomic DNA. This clone was detected only a few times. Antigen unknown. Study observations and caveats: Investigators expected sequencing depth to affect clonotype sharing among donors.

Only in-frame clones appear in the TCRdb table, and some are missing; sequencing was by immunoSEQ multiplex PCR. Here the sample spans hundreds of thousands of clones, 70% to 80% being singletons. The chain recombines TRBV11-3 with TRBJ2-7; 8 positions match TRBD2. Material for sequencing was PBMCs. The sequence was collected from a middle-aged woman in good health. Some clones in this sample may be carry-over from other donors' samples. The chain's CDR3 is CASSFGSGRAYEQYF. The CDR3 DNA follows: TGTGCCAGCAGCTTCGGGTCCGGGAGGGCCTACGAGCAGTACTTC.